Listed below are T cell receptor beta chains from one sample, sequenced in a study of PD-1 blockade in classical Hodgkin lymphoma. TCRdb's copy holds only in-frame clones and misses some; the assay was immunoSEQ multiplex PCR. The data contain around 30,000 clones, about 89% of them singletons. Sequences were obtained from CD4+ T cells from blood. These receptors were collected from a human donor with classical Hodgkin lymphoma. The CDR3 runs from the conserved cysteine through the conserved F or W. The order of the fields is clone size, V gene, D gene, J gene, CDR3 protein, CDR3 DNA. The D gene is left open where the match is weak. Rows give clone size only sometimes, using once, few, many, or a class for an expanded clone.

.	TRBV19	.	TRBJ1-1	CASSPGQGAFF	TGTGCCAGTAGTCCGGGACAAGGAGCTTTCTTT
once	TRBV5-4	TRBD1	TRBJ1-2	CASSIGTEFGYTF	TGTGCCAGCAGCATAGGGACAGAATTCGGCTACACCTTC
.	TRBV2	.	TRBJ1-1	CASSEVEEGAAFF	TGTGCCAGCAGTGAAGTTGAGGAGGGAGCGGCTTTCTTT
.	TRBV19	.	TRBJ2-7	CASSTSGGGAYEQYF	.
few	TRBV10-3	.	TRBJ1-6	CAISGSYNSPLHF	TGTGCCATCAGTGGCTCCTATAATTCACCCCTCCACTTT
.	TRBV5-1	.	TRBJ1-2	CASSLEGAGQGGYTF	TGCGCCAGCAGCTTGGAAGGCGCAGGTCAAGGGGGCTACACCTTC
.	TRBV2	TRBD2	TRBJ2-1	CASSTTGTRNEQFF	TGTGCCAGCAGTACGACCGGGACTAGAAATGAGCAGTTCTTC
once	TRBV28	.	TRBJ1-4	CASSFSGVEKLFF	TGTGCCAGCAGTTTCTCAGGGGTAGAAAAACTGTTTTTT
.	TRBV20-1	TRBD2	TRBJ2-1	CSAKGRDEQFF	TGCAGTGCCAAGGGGAGGGATGAGCAGTTCTTC
.	TRBV30	.	TRBJ1-2	CAWGRGVGGYTF	TGTGCCTGGGGGCGGGGGGTTGGTGGCTACACCTTC
.	TRBV9	.	TRBJ1-1	CASSVGSTGNTEAFF	TGTGCCAGCAGCGTAGGCTCCACAGGGAACACTGAAGCTTTCTTT
few	TRBV19	.	TRBJ2-7	CASRVNRADLYEQYF	TGTGCCAGCAGGGTAAACCGGGCAGACCTCTACGAGCAGTACTTC
.	TRBV28	TRBD1	TRBJ1-5	CASSSDRASGQPQHF	TGTGCCAGCAGCTCAGACAGGGCAAGCGGTCAGCCCCAGCATTTT
.	TRBV5-1	TRBD2	TRBJ2-7	CASSLASGGGQGAYEQYF	TGCGCCAGCAGCTTGGCTAGCGGGGGGGGTCAAGGGGCCTACGAGCAGTACTTC
.	TRBV5-1	.	TRBJ2-3	CASSFRPGTDTQYF	TGCGCCAGCAGCTTTCGGCCTGGCACAGATACGCAGTATTTT
.	TRBV11-2	.	TRBJ1-1	CASSADSQGTEAFF	TGTGCCAGCAGCGCGGACAGCCAAGGCACTGAAGCTTTCTTT
.	TRBV5-1	.	TRBJ1-1	CASSLQRTTNTEAFF	TGCGCCAGCAGCCTACAGAGAACCACAAACACTGAAGCTTTCTTT
.	TRBV7-9	.	TRBJ1-2	CASSLAAIGHYGYTF	TGTGCCAGCAGCTTGGCAGCCATTGGCCACTATGGCTACACCTTC
.	TRBV28	TRBD1	TRBJ1-2	CASSFLYRGYGYTF	TGTGCCAGCAGTTTCCTGTACAGGGGCTATGGCTACACCTTC
.	TRBV10-3	.	TRBJ1-3	CAISESGRGQTTIYF	TGTGCCATCAGTGAGTCGGGAAGAGGCCAAACCACCATATATTTT
.	TRBV5-6	.	TRBJ2-7	CASSLGPGSYEQYF	TGTGCCAGCAGCTTGGGCCCAGGCTCCTACGAGCAGTACTTC
.	TRBV6-5	.	TRBJ1-6	CASSSETGFGPLHF	TGTGCCAGCAGTTCGGAGACAGGTTTTGGACCCCTCCACTTT
.	TRBV6-1	.	TRBJ1-1	CASSEVAGIDTEAFF	TGTGCCAGCAGTGAAGTGGCTGGGATTGACACTGAAGCTTTCTTT
.	TRBV7-9	TRBD2	TRBJ2-3	CASSFFLAGTQYF	TGTGCCAGCAGCTTTTTCTTAGCGGGTACGCAGTATTTT
.	TRBV5-1	TRBD1	TRBJ1-1	CASGQGQAGTEAFF	TGCGCCAGTGGACAGGGGCAGGCGGGCACTGAAGCTTTCTTT
.	TRBV7-2	.	TRBJ1-6	CASSLEGTLHF	TGTGCCAGCAGCTTAGAGGGAACCCTCCACTTT
.	TRBV7-6	.	TRBJ2-1	CASSSLGRGPYNEQFF	TGTGCCAGCAGCTCGTTGGGTAGGGGCCCTTACAATGAGCAGTTCTTC
.	TRBV4-1	TRBD2	TRBJ2-1	CASSLLGGRAEFF	TGCGCCAGCAGCCTGCTGGGCGGGAGGGCCGAGTTCTTC
.	TRBV5-4	TRBD2	TRBJ2-2	CASSGTSGFANTGELFF	TGTGCCAGCTCCGGGACTAGCGGATTCGCGAACACCGGGGAGCTGTTTTTT
.	TRBV30	TRBD2	TRBJ2-3	CAWATSGGTDTQYF	TGTGCCTGGGCGACTAGCGGGGGCACAGATACGCAGTATTTT
.	TRBV27	.	TRBJ2-7	CASSPYIGIREQYF	TGTGCCAGCAGCCCTTATATCGGGATCCGGGAGCAGTACTTC
.	TRBV2	.	TRBJ2-5	CASSGYRGIADEQYF	TGTGCCAGCAGTGGCTACCGGGGAATAGCTGATGAGCAGTACTTC
.	TRBV2	.	TRBJ2-7	CASSYTSGTYEQYF	TGTGCCAGCAGTTATACCTCAGGAACCTACGAGCAGTACTTC